This T cell receptor beta chain originates from a study of radiotherapy plus CTLA-4 blockade in lung cancer. TCRdb's table, derived via immunoSEQ multiplex PCR, lists solely in-frame clones and lacks some. The sample has about 44,000 clones; over 60% are singletons. General study results and limits: In blood, TCR clones derived from the tumor expanded after radiotherapy plus ipilimumab. Increased serum interferon-beta after radiation also reportedly predicted response strongly.

Concerning this clone itself: Its target is unknown.

Focal radiation plus CTLA-4 blockade with ipilimumab was administered to patients who had chemo-refractory metastatic non-small-cell lung cancer. The J segment lost 5 bases and the V segment lost 5 bases, leaving 6 bases of the junction unmatched. CDR1 and CDR2 from the germline V gene are MNHEY and SMNVEV (reference sequence). This CDR3 has 15 amino acids. The specimen was peripheral blood, collected from a patient treated with radiotherapy plus ipilimumab. The V call is TRBV27, the J call TRBJ2-3; 11 nucleotides agree with TRBD2. This receptor was identified in a human donor with non-small cell lung cancer whose response to radiotherapy plus ipilimumab could not be evaluated. CDR3 in DNA: TGTGCCAGCAGTCGAACCGGGACTAGCGGAGATACGCAGTATTTT. Residues: CASSRTGTSGDTQYF.